The 12 T cell receptor beta chains below all came from one sample that was sequenced in a study of cytotoxic CD8 clonotypes in ibrutinib-treated CLL. Clones were read by immunoSEQ multiplex PCR, and TCRdb kept only the in-frame ones, dropping some. The sample contains about 140,000 clones, more than 75% of which appear only once. The sequencing used PBMCs, collected after 36 months of ibrutinib treatment. Receptors originate from a human donor with chronic lymphocytic leukemia.

The chain couples TRBV19 to TRBJ1-2; weak D call: TRBD1 (5 bases). Trimming removed 1 base at V and 4 bases at J, with 10 bases between. Looked up from germline, CDR1 is LNHDA and CDR2 is SQIVND (reference sequence). The CDR3 is made up of 14 amino acids. This chain's CDR3 is CASSIAWGSYGYTF. The CDR3 coding sequence is TGTGCCAGTAGTATAGCCTGGGGGAGCTATGGCTACACCTTC.

This chain uses TRBV6-1 with TRBJ2-1; TRBD1 might be the D (6 bases). V was pared by 0 bases and J by 2 bases, with 11 bases between. The germline gives CDR1 MNHNS, CDR2 SASEGT. The CDR3 is 16 amino acids. The CDR3 is CASSEARQGPYNEQFF. DNA of the CDR3: TGTGCCAGCAGTGAAGCGAGGCAGGGGCCCTACAATGAGCAGTTCTTC.

The J gene is TRBJ1-5, the V gene TRBV7-3; the D gene is possibly TRBD1 (6 bases). The CDR3 covers 19 residues. The germline V and J ends were trimmed by 5 bases and 4 bases, with 27 bases remaining between them. Germline CDR1 SGHTA, CDR2 FQGTGA. CDR3 DNA: TGTGCCAGCAGCAACTGGACAGTAAGGGCTTGGAAAGGTAATCAGCCCCAGCATTTT. Its protein is CASSNWTVRAWKGNQPQHF.

The genes are TRBV6-1 and TRBJ2-7; D is unresolved. The CDR3 consists of 13 residues. Trimming removed 1 base from V and 1 base from J, with 5 bases in between. The germline V gene has CDR1 MNHNS and CDR2 SASEGT. The CDR3 protein is CASSEGGSYEQYF. The CDR3, as DNA: TGTGCCAGCAGTGAAGGGGGTTCCTACGAGCAGTACTTC.

V and J are TRBV27 and TRBJ1-1; D call uncertain. V was cut by 3 bases and J by 0 bases, with 5 bases left in between. The CDR3 runs 13 residues. Germline V CDR1 and CDR2: MNHEY, SMNVEV (reference sequence). CDR3 coding DNA: TGTGCCAGCAGTTTGCAGTTGAACACTGAAGCTTTCTTT. It encodes CASSLQLNTEAFF.

The CDR3 DNA reads TGTGCCAGCAGTTTTTTAGCGGGAGAAGGGTACGAGCAGTACTTC. It is translated as CASSFLAGEGYEQYF. The chain joins TRBV6-6 to TRBJ2-7; 9 bases are a match to TRBD2. Germline V lookup: CDR1 MNHNY, CDR2 SVGAGI (reference sequence). This CDR3 is 15 amino acids long. V lost 4 bases and J lost 4; bases outside the gene matches: 8.

The V gene is TRBV4-1, the J gene TRBJ2-7, with 11 bases matching TRBD2. V shed 2 bases, J shed 2 bases, and the junction held 5 bases outside the gene matches. This CDR3 contains 16 residues. Germline V gene lookup returns CDR1 MGHRA and CDR2 YSYEKL. As DNA, the CDR3 is TGCGCCAGCAGCCAACTTAGCGGGGGGGCCCCCTACGAGCAGTACTTC. This translates into CASSQLSGGAPYEQYF.

The chain has TRBV5-1 and TRBJ2-5; TRBD2 matches 8 bases. CDR3 length equals 14 residues. Germline CDR1 is SGHRS and CDR2 is YFSETQ. The V and J ends lost 4 bases and 5 bases, in that order; junction bases with no gene match: 7. The CDR3, as DNA: TGCGCCAGCAGCCCGGGACTAGTTCGCGAGACCCAGTACTTC. Its protein product is CASSPGLVRETQYF.

The rearrangement uses TRBV7-3 and TRBJ2-6; D uncertain. With 4 bases removed from V and 0 bases from J, the gap between germline ends came to 16 bases. There are 18 residues in the CDR3. CDR1 SGHTA and CDR2 FQGTGA come from the germline V gene. For the CDR3, the DNA is TGTGCCAGCAGCTCCCCGCCACCCTCAAGCTCTGGGGCCAACGTCCTGACTTTC. Its translation is CASSSPPPSSSGANVLTF.

This clone was seen a few times. The chain couples TRBV7-9 to TRBJ1-1, with D unclear. CDR1 is SEHNR, CDR2 FQNEAQ, per germline (reference sequence). Trimming removed 3 bases at V and 1 base at J, with 6 bases between. This CDR3 region has 13 residues. Here the CDR3 DNA reads TGTGCCAGCAGCTTTGGCCGGAACACTGAAGCTTTCTTT. Translated, it gives CASSFGRNTEAFF. The full variable domain, rest sourced from reference TRBV7-9 and TRBJ1-1, is DTGVSQNPRHKITKRGQNVTFRCDPISEHNRLYWYRQTLGQGPEFLTYFQNEAQLEKSRLLSDRFSAERPKGSFSTLEIQRTEQGDSAMYLCASSFGRNTEAFFGQGTRLTVV.

This chain uses TRBV9 with TRBJ1-5, with TRBD1 identical over 9 bases. CDR3 length: 14 amino acids. Germline trimming cut 8 bases from V and 5 bases from J; bases unmatched to any gene: 8. The germline CDR1 and CDR2 sequences are SGDLS and YYNGEE. The CDR3 is CARGDRVVYQPQHF. The CDR3 nucleotides are TGTGCCAGGGGGGACAGGGTTGTATATCAGCCCCAGCATTTT. The full variable domain, its missing parts supplied by reference TRBV9 and TRBJ1-5, is DSGVTQTPKHLITATGQRVTLRCSPRSGDLSVYWYQQSLDQGLQFLIQYYNGEERAKGNILERFSAQQFPDLHSELNLSSLELGDSALYFCARGDRVVYQPQHFGDGTRLSIL.

The rearrangement joins TRBV4-1 to TRBJ2-1; 11 nucleotides line up with TRBD2. The CDR3 extends over 19 amino acids. The V gene end was trimmed by 2 bases and the J gene end by 4 bases; junction bases not matched to a gene: 13. The germline V gene has CDR1 MGHRA and CDR2 YSYEKL. CDR3: CASSQQTGLAVRFYNEQFF. In nucleotides, the CDR3 is TGCGCCAGCAGCCAACAAACGGGACTAGCGGTGAGATTTTACAATGAGCAGTTCTTC.